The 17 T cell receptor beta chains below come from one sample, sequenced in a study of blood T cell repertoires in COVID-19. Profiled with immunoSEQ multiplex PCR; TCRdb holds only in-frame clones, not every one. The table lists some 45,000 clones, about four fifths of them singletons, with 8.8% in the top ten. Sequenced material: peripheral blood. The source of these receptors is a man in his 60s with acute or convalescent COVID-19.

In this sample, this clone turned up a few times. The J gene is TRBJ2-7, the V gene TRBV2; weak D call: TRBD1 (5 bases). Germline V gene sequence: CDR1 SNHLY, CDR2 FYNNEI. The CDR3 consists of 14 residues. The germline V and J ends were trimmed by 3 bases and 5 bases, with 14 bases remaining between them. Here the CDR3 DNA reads TGTGCCAGCAGTGAGGTGGCAGGGCTAGACGAGCAGTACTTC. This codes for CASSEVAGLDEQYF.

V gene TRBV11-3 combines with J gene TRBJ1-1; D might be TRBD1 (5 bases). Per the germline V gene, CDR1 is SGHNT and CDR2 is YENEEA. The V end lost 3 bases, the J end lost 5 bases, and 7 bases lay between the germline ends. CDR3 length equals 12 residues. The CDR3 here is CASSFGGTEAFF. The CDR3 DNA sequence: TGTGCCAGCAGCTTTGGGGGGACTGAAGCTTTCTTT.

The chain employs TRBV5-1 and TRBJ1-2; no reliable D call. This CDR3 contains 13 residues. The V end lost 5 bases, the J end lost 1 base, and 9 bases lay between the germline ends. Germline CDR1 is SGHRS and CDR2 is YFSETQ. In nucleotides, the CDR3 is TGCGCCAGCAGGTTTCGGGGTAACTATGGCTACACCTTC. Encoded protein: CASRFRGNYGYTF.

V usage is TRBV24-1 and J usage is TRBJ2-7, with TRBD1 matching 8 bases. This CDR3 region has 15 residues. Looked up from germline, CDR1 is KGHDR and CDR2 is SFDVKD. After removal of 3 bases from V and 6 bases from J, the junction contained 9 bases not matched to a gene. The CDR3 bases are TGTGCCACCAGTGATAACCGGGACAGGTCGTCCGAGCAGTACTTC. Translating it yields CATSDNRDRSSEQYF.

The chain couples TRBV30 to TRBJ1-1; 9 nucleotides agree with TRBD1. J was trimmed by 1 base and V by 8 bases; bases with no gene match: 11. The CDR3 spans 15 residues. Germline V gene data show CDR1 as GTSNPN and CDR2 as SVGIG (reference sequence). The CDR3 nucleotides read TGTGCCGCGGGACAGGGAGGCCGAGGGAACACTGAAGCTTTCTTT. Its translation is CAAGQGGRGNTEAFF.

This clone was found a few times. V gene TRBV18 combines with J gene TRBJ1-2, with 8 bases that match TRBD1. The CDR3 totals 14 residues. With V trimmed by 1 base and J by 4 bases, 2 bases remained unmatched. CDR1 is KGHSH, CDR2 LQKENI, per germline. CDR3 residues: CASSPRGQGYGYTF. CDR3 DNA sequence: TGTGCCAGCTCACCACGTGGACAGGGCTATGGCTACACCTTC.

The CDR3 is CASSPIETVHQHF. Written as DNA, the CDR3 is TGTGCCAGCTCACCGATAGAGACAGTGCACCAGCATTTT. The chain combines TRBV18 with TRBJ1-5; TRBD1 is a possible D gene (5 bases). The CDR3 has 13 residues. Germline lookup yields CDR1 KGHSH and CDR2 LQKENI. Trimming cost V 3 bases and J 12 bases, with 15 bases left between them.

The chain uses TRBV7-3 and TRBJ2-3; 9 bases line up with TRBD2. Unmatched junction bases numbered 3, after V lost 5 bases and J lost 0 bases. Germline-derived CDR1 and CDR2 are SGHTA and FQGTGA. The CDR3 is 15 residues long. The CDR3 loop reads CASSLLAGSTDTQYF. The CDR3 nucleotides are TGTGCCAGCAGCCTTCTAGCGGGGAGCACAGATACGCAGTATTTT.

This CDR3 reads CASSSPGTGRNYGYTF. CDR3 sequence (DNA): TGTGCCAGCAGCTCACCCGGGACAGGGAGAAACTATGGCTACACCTTC. This sequence joins TRBV7-9 and TRBJ1-2; 9 positions agree with TRBD1. CDR1 and CDR2 from the germline V gene are SEHNR and FQNEAQ (reference sequence). The CDR3 extends over 16 amino acids. Trimming at V came to 4 bases and at J to 2 bases, leaving 8 bases not matched to a gene.

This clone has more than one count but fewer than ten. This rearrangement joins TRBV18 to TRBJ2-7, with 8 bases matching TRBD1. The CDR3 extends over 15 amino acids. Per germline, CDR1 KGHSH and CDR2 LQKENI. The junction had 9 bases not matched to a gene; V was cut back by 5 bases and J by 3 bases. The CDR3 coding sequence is TGTGCCAGCTCATCCCGACAGGGGATTATCTACGAGCAGTACTTC. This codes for CASSSRQGIIYEQYF.

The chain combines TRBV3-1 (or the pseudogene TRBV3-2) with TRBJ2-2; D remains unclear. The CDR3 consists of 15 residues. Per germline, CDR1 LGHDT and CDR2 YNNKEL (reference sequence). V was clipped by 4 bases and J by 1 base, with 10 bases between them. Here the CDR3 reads CASSRFTGNTGELFF. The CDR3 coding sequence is TGTGCCAGCAGCCGGTTCACCGGGAACACCGGGGAGCTGTTTTTT.

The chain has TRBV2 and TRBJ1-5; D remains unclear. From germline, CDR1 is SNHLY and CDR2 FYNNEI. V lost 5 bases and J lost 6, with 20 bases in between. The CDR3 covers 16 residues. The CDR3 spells CASSHPGREASQPQHF. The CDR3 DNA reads TGTGCCAGCAGTCATCCCGGGAGGGAGGCAAGTCAGCCCCAGCATTTT.

CDR3 residues: CSVREMNTEAFF. The DNA for the CDR3 is TGCAGCGTCCGCGAAATGAACACTGAAGCTTTCTTT. The J gene is TRBJ1-1, the V gene TRBV29-1; no firm D call. The CDR3 runs to 12 residues. Trimming cost V 6 bases and J 0 bases, with 8 bases left between them. Germline V gives CDR1 SQVTM, CDR2 ANQGSEA.

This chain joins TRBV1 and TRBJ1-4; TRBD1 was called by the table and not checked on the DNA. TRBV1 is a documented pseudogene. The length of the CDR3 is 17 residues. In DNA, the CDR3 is TGCACCAGCAGCCCAAGCGACCTGGACAGGGGGGACGAAAAACTGTTTTTT. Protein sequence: CTSSPSDLDRGDEKLFF.

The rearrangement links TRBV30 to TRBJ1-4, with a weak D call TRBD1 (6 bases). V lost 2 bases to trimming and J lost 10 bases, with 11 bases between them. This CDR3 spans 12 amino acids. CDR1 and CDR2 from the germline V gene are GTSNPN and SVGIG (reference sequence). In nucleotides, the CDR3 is TGTGCCTGGAGTTATACAGGGAGAAAACTGTTTTTT. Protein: CAWSYTGRKLFF.

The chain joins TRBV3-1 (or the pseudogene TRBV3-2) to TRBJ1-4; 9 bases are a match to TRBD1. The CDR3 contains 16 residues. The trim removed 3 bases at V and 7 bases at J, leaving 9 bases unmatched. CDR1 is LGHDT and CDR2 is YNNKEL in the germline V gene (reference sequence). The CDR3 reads CASSQNPGQGSEKLFF. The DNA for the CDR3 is TGTGCCAGCAGCCAGAACCCGGGACAGGGCTCTGAAAAACTGTTTTTT.

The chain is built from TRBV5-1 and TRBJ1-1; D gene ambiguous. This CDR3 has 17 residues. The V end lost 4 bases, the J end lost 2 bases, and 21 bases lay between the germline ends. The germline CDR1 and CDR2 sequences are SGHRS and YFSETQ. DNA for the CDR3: TGCGCCAGCAGCACAACTCCTCAACGGGGTGTTAACACTGAAGCTTTCTTT. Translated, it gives CASSTTPQRGVNTEAFF. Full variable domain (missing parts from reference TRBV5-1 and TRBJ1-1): KAGVTQTPRYLIKTRGQQVTLSCSPISGHRSVSWYQQTPGQGLQFLFEYFSETQRNKGNFPGRFSGRQFSNSRSEMNVSTLELGDSALYLCASSTTPQRGVNTEAFFGQGTRLTVV.